This passage covers 9 T cell receptor beta chains from one sample sequenced in a study. TCRdb ran MiXCR on the RT-PCR reads and lists one entry per CDR3 protein. The repertoire holds more than 550,000 distinct CDR3 sequences, with about 14% as singletons. The source material was memory CD4+ T cells from blood. The receptors were sampled from a female donor in good health, serving as a healthy control.

Only a few counts were recorded for this clonotype. This chain joins TRBV12-3 or TRBV12-4 and TRBJ2-5, with a possible D match to TRBD2 (5 bases). This CDR3 contains 15 residues. Trimming took 4 bases from V and 5 from J, leaving 17 bases between them. The CDR3 loop reads CASSSSRGYWETQYF. The CDR3 nucleotides are TGTGCCAGCAGTTCGTCCCGAGGGTATTGGGAGACCCAGTACTTC.

V is TRBV24-1 and J is TRBJ2-5; D call uncertain. With 2 bases removed from V and 5 bases from J, the gap between germline ends came to 2 bases. Germline assignment: CDR1 KGHDR and CDR2 SFDVKD. The CDR3 sequence is 11 residues long. Here the CDR3 reads CATSDWETQYF. The CDR3 region has the DNA TGTGCCACCAGTGATTGGGAGACCCAGTACTTC.

This chain connects TRBV24-1 to TRBJ2-5; 13 bases match TRBD2. Unmatched junction bases numbered 9, after V lost 4 bases and J lost 5 bases. The germline V gene encodes CDR1 KGHDR and CDR2 SFDVKD. The CDR3 is made up of 17 amino acids. The CDR3 spells CATSDPGTSGARETQYF. CDR3 coding DNA: TGTGCCACCAGTGACCCGGGGACTAGCGGGGCGAGGGAGACCCAGTACTTC.

This clonotype showed up many times. The V gene is TRBV10-3, the J gene TRBJ2-1; D is possibly TRBD2 (5 bases). Trimming cost V 8 bases and J 3 bases, with 14 bases left between them. This CDR3 region has 14 residues. CDR1 ENHRY and CDR2 SYGVKD come from the germline V gene. The DNA of the CDR3 is TGTGCCATCCGCGTATCCCGGGGCTACAATGAGCAGTTCTTC. This codes for CAIRVSRGYNEQFF.

The sample holds a few counts of this clonotype. The chain has TRBV12-3 or TRBV12-4 and TRBJ2-3; the match to TRBD2 covers 8 bases. J gave up 0 bases and V 7 bases, and 9 bases lay outside the gene matches. This CDR3 is built from 16 residues. This CDR3 is CASTATGGGSTDTQYF. The CDR3 region has the DNA TGTGCCAGCACCGCCACCGGGGGGGGTAGCACAGATACGCAGTATTTT.

This chain joins TRBV2 and TRBJ1-2; unclear D gene. The germline gives CDR1 SNHLY, CDR2 FYNNEI. There are 15 residues in the CDR3. V was cut by 2 bases and J by 9 bases, with 19 bases left in between. CDR3 sequence: CASSEPGGRGKSYTF. The CDR3 DNA follows: TGTGCCAGCAGTGAACCGGGAGGTCGAGGCAAGAGCTACACCTTC.

This clonotype was counted ten times or more. CDR3 sequence: CATSDPGTSLGEQFF. CDR3 coding DNA: TGTGCCACCAGTGACCCCGGGACTAGTCTTGGGGAGCAGTTCTTC. The rearrangement links TRBV24-1 to TRBJ2-1; TRBD2 matches at 8 bases. Trimming at V came to 4 bases and at J to 10 bases, leaving 11 bases not matched to a gene. The CDR3 is 15 residues long. Looked up from germline, CDR1 is KGHDR and CDR2 is SFDVKD.

This clonotype has a handful of counts. The chain uses TRBV24-1 and TRBJ2-2; 10 bases match TRBD1. This CDR3 is 17 amino acids long. Germline trimming cut 3 bases from V and 7 bases from J; bases unmatched to any gene: 10. The germline CDR1 and CDR2 sequences are KGHDR and SFDVKD. CDR3 DNA sequence: TGTGCCACCAGTGATCCCCTGGGGGACAGGGGATTCGGGGAGCTGTTTTTT. It encodes CATSDPLGDRGFGELFF.

This clonotype has more than one count but fewer than ten. The rearrangement links TRBV10-3 to TRBJ2-1, with 11 bases identical to TRBD2. The CDR3 is made up of 16 amino acids. With V trimmed by 0 bases and J by 9 bases, 7 bases remained unmatched. From germline, CDR1 is ENHRY and CDR2 SYGVKD. The CDR3 DNA reads as TGTGCCATCAGTGAGTCATTACTAGCGGGAGTCCGTGAGCAGTTCTTC. The encoded protein is CAISESLLAGVREQFF.